This passage covers 24 T cell receptor beta chains from one sample sequenced in a study of CD8+ T cells in alopecia areata. cDNA prepared by RNA extraction and subsequent reverse transcription served as the template for sequencing. Profiling relied on immunoSEQ multiplex PCR, and the TCRdb table lists in-frame clones only, not all of them. The top ten hold about 15% of the sample, which has roughly 150,000 clones, about 59% seen once. Treatment described: oral pan-JAK inhibitor, 5-10 mg twice daily. The sequenced sample was CD8+ T cells sorted from blood, obtained at week 4, from a patient treated with tofacitinib. The receptors were gathered from a human donor with alopecia areata.

The chain uses TRBV5-1 and TRBJ2-7; the D gene could be TRBD1 or TRBD2 (7 bases each). V was cut by 4 bases and J by 3 bases, with 14 bases left in between. Germline loops: CDR1 SGHRS, CDR2 YFSETQ. The CDR3 has 14 residues. CDR3 sequence (DNA): TGCGCCAGCAGCGGGGGGGACAGATTCTACGAGCAGTACTTC. As protein: CASSGGDRFYEQYF.

This clone was counted between two and nine times. The chain combines TRBV29-1 with TRBJ2-3; 12 nucleotides line up with TRBD2. V lost 0 bases to trimming and J lost 5 bases; unmatched junction nucleotides: 6. The CDR3 is made up of 16 amino acids. Germline CDR1 reads SQVTM; CDR2 reads ANQGSEA. Written as DNA, the CDR3 is TGCAGCGTTGAAGACATTAGGACTAGCGGGGAAGATACGCAGTATTTT. Protein product: CSVEDIRTSGEDTQYF.

V usage is TRBV27 and J usage is TRBJ2-7; D is possibly TRBD1 (5 bases). V lost 3 bases and J 3 bases, leaving 9 bases between the germline ends. Germline CDR1 and CDR2: MNHEY and SMNVEV (reference sequence). The CDR3 contains 13 residues. The CDR3 reads CASSLKQDYEQYF. CDR3 coding DNA: TGTGCCAGCAGTTTGAAACAGGACTACGAGCAGTACTTC.

Of note for this clone: The sample holds other DNA sequences that translate to the same CDR3. The rearrangement links TRBV7-9 to TRBJ1-1; no clear D. Trimming removed 0 bases from V and 6 bases from J, with 5 bases in between. CDR1 and CDR2 from the germline V gene are SEHNR and FQNEAQ (reference sequence). The CDR3 loop spans 12 amino acids. CDR3 sequence reads: CASSLAAAEAFF. DNA for the CDR3: TGTGCCAGCAGCTTAGCGGCAGCTGAAGCTTTCTTT.

This clone was counted only a few times. The chain recombines TRBV10-3 with TRBJ2-6; 12 nucleotides align to TRBD1. The germline V gene has CDR1 ENHRY and CDR2 SYGVKD. The CDR3 loop spans 19 amino acids. J lost 2 bases, V lost 6 bases, and 11 bases had no gene match. CDR3 in DNA: TGTGCCATCAGAGATCACCCGGGACAGGGGGCGCCTGGGGCCAACGTCCTGACTTTC. As protein: CAIRDHPGQGAPGANVLTF.

There are a few counts of this clone. V gene TRBV30 combines with J gene TRBJ1-2, with D maybe TRBD1 (5 bases). Germline CDR1 GTSNPN, CDR2 SVGIG (reference sequence). The CDR3 runs 13 residues. V gave up 0 bases and J gave up 8 bases, with 13 bases separating them. Here the CDR3 DNA reads TGTGCCTGGAGTGTAGGGTGGGGCGAAGGCTACACCTTC. Protein product: CAWSVGWGEGYTF.

The chain links TRBV4-2 to TRBJ2-5, with 10 bases lining up with TRBD2. The CDR3 runs to 16 residues. Germline V CDR1 and CDR2: LGHNA, YNFKEQ. The V and J ends lost 0 bases and 5 bases, in that order; junction bases with no gene match: 6. The CDR3, as DNA: TGTGCCAGCAGCCAAGATGTAGCGGGGGGACGGGAGACCCAGTACTTC. It translates to CASSQDVAGGRETQYF.

Only a few counts were recorded for this clone. The rearrangement joins TRBV7-4 to TRBJ1-5, with a tentative D call TRBD1 (6 bases). This CDR3 region has 14 residues. Trimming cost V 5 bases and J 4 bases, with 12 bases left between them. CDR1 and CDR2 (germline): SGHVT, SQSDAQ. The CDR3 sequence: CASSVTQGNQPQHF. CDR3 nucleotide sequence: TGTGCCAGCAGCGTCACCCAGGGGAATCAGCCCCAGCATTTT.

This chain connects TRBV27 to TRBJ2-1; D gene uncertain. Trimming shortened V by 6 bases and J by 2 bases, and 5 bases separated the two germline ends. The CDR3 has 12 residues. Germline V gene lookup returns CDR1 MNHEY and CDR2 SMNVEV (reference sequence). The CDR3 coding sequence is TGTGCCAGCAGGGGCGCCTACAATGAGCAGTTCTTC. Its protein product is CASRGAYNEQFF.

The chain is built from TRBV2 and TRBJ1-4; no clear D gene. Trimming removed 4 bases from V and 7 bases from J, with 13 bases in between. The V gene's germline CDR1 is SNHLY and CDR2 FYNNEI. The CDR3 sequence is 14 residues long. The CDR3 protein is CASSVEGGGEKLFF. The CDR3 region has the DNA TGTGCCAGCAGTGTGGAGGGTGGTGGTGAAAAACTGTTTTTT.

The DNA for the CDR3 is TGTGCCAGCAGTTACCGAGGGACAGGGGATTCACCCCTCCACTTT. Protein: CASSYRGTGDSPLHF. This chain links TRBV6-5 with TRBJ1-6, with 10 positions matching TRBD1. The CDR3 totals 15 residues. CDR1 is MNHEY, CDR2 SVGAGI, per germline. Unmatched junction bases numbered 3, after V lost 2 bases and J lost 8 bases.

The rearrangement uses TRBV10-3 and TRBJ2-5; 7 bases match TRBD1. The CDR3 length is 17 residues. Germline CDR1 ENHRY, CDR2 SYGVKD. V gave up 10 bases and J gave up 1 base; unmatched junction bases: 18. The CDR3: CATHHSHRGHFQETQYF. The CDR3 nucleotides are TGTGCCACCCACCATTCTCACAGGGGACACTTCCAAGAGACCCAGTACTTC.

The V call is TRBV6-5, the J call TRBJ2-7; 7 bases line up with TRBD1. The junction had 0 bases not matched to a gene; V was cut back by 1 base and J by 0 bases. This CDR3 spans 14 amino acids. Germline V gene lookup returns CDR1 MNHEY and CDR2 SVGAGI. The CDR3 sequence: CASSYWDSSYEQYF. The DNA of the CDR3 is TGTGCCAGCAGTTACTGGGACAGCTCCTACGAGCAGTACTTC.

This clone has a single count. This chain uses TRBV5-6 with TRBJ2-7, with 9 bases matching TRBD2. Germline CDR1 SGHDT, CDR2 YYEEEE. The CDR3 spans 13 residues. The trim removed 4 bases at V and 7 bases at J, leaving 6 bases unmatched. In DNA form, the CDR3 reads TGTGCCAGCAGCCTAGGACTAGCGCCTGAGCAGTACTTC. This encodes CASSLGLAPEQYF.

This chain joins TRBV29-1 and TRBJ2-2; D is undetermined. The CDR3 consists of 11 residues. Looked up from germline, CDR1 is SQVTM and CDR2 is ANQGSEA. V was pared by 8 bases and J by 7 bases, with 11 bases between. The CDR3: CSCSEIGELFF. The CDR3 nucleotides read TGCAGCTGCAGTGAGATCGGGGAGCTGTTTTTT.

J is TRBJ2-7 and V is TRBV29-1; D is unresolved. The V gene lost 5 bases and the J gene lost 4 bases, with 21 bases spanning the gap. The CDR3 extends over 15 amino acids. Germline V gives CDR1 SQVTM, CDR2 ANQGSEA. The CDR3 loop is CSVRSLRRATYEQYF. The DNA for the CDR3 is TGCAGCGTTCGCAGCTTACGACGGGCGACTTACGAGCAGTACTTC.

The V gene is TRBV5-4, the J gene TRBJ2-7; no clear D gene. Trimming shortened V by 0 bases and J by 3 bases, and 7 bases separated the two germline ends. CDR1 is SGHNT, CDR2 YYREEE, per germline (reference sequence). The CDR3 is 13 amino acids. In DNA, the CDR3 is TGTGCCAGCAGCTTGGTCGAGAGCTACGAGCAGTACTTC. It encodes CASSLVESYEQYF.

The V and J genes are TRBV29-1 and TRBJ1-2; D ambiguous. V was cut by 5 bases and J by 8 bases, with 15 bases left in between. The length of the CDR3 is 12 residues. CDR1 and CDR2 (germline): SQVTM, ANQGSEA. CDR3 DNA: TGCAGCGTTTGGGATGGTCTGGGGGGCTACACCTTC. It specifies CSVWDGLGGYTF.

The chain carries TRBV30 and TRBJ2-5; 8 bases line up with TRBD2. CDR1 and CDR2 (germline): GTSNPN, SVGIG (reference sequence). This CDR3 contains 17 residues. V gave up 2 bases and J gave up 5 bases; unmatched junction bases: 16. CDR3 sequence: CAWSRVEGRGAWETQYF. CDR3 coding DNA: TGTGCCTGGAGTCGGGTAGAAGGGCGGGGGGCCTGGGAGACCCAGTACTTC.

The chain carries TRBV9 and TRBJ1-1, with D unresolved. The V gene lost 0 bases and the J gene lost 3 bases, with 6 bases spanning the gap. The CDR3 length is 13 residues. Germline V CDR1 and CDR2: SGDLS, YYNGEE. The CDR3 DNA reads TGTGCCAGCAGCGTAGAATGGGACACTGAAGCTTTCTTT. The encoded protein is CASSVEWDTEAFF. The whole variable domain, remainder taken from reference TRBV9 and TRBJ1-1, is DSGVTQTPKHLITATGQRVTLRCSPRSGDLSVYWYQQSLDQGLQFLIQYYNGEERAKGNILERFSAQQFPDLHSELNLSSLELGDSALYFCASSVEWDTEAFFGQGTRLTVV.

The chain links TRBV27 to TRBJ2-7; possibly TRBD1 for D (5 bases). CDR1 and CDR2 from the germline V gene are MNHEY and SMNVEV (reference sequence). Trimming left V 3 bases short and J 4 bases short, with 19 bases between. The CDR3 is made up of 16 amino acids. The CDR3 bases are TGTGCCAGCAGTTTCTTGGCTGGGAAGGGGCCTTACGAGCAGTACTTC. As protein: CASSFLAGKGPYEQYF.

The chain recombines TRBV27 with TRBJ1-1; perhaps TRBD1 as D (6 bases). Germline V gene sequence: CDR1 MNHEY, CDR2 SMNVEV (reference sequence). The CDR3 is made up of 14 amino acids. Trimming cost V 5 bases and J 5 bases, with 15 bases left between them. CDR3 in DNA: TGTGCCAGCAGTAACCTACAGGGTGGTACTGAAGCTTTCTTT. Encoded protein: CASSNLQGGTEAFF.

There are many counts of this clone. The chain uses TRBV5-4 and TRBJ2-5; 9 nucleotides agree with TRBD2. The ends lost 0 bases at V and 1 base at J; junction bases unmatched: 10. CDR1 and CDR2 (germline): SGHNT, YYREEE (reference sequence). This CDR3 comprises 18 residues. The CDR3 nucleotides are TGTGCCAGCAGCTTGGCCGTGGGGCTAGCGGGGCCCCAAGAGACCCAGTACTTC. It specifies CASSLAVGLAGPQETQYF.

This clone has only one observation. V and J are TRBV27 and TRBJ1-1; the D is unclear. Trimming left V 2 bases short and J 4 bases short, with 8 bases between. This CDR3 comprises 13 residues. Germline CDR1 and CDR2: MNHEY and SMNVEV (reference sequence). The CDR3 reads CASSLVGSTEAFF. The DNA for the CDR3 is TGTGCCAGCAGTTTAGTCGGGAGCACTGAAGCTTTCTTT.